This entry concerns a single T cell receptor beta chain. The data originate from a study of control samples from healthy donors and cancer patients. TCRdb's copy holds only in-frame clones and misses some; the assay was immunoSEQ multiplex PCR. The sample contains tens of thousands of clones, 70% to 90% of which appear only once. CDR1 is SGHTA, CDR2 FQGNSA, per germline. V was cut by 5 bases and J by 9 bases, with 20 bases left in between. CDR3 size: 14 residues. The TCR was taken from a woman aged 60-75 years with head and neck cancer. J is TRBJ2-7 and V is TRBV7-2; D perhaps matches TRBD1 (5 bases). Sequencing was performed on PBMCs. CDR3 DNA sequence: TGTGCCAGCAGCCCCGACAGTTCCCCTGGGGTGCAGTACTTC. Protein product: CASSPDSSPGVQYF.